This TCR beta chain was retrieved from a study of shared clonotypes between healthy human individuals (TCRdb year 2020). Regarding the research as a whole: Two women and a few men aged 18 to 49 years were included in the cohort. Blood TCR repertoires of 5 or 6 healthy adults were deeply sequenced to estimate repertoire size and the extent of clonotype sharing between individuals. Different laboratories and diverse techniques were used to prepare libraries and sequence TCR repertoires, to increase sequencing depth and limit assay-specific biases. Per donor, leukapheresis produced somewhere between about 0.85 and 8.9 billion PBMCs. Overall results and qualifications from the work: Sampling was restricted to blood, and TCR repertoires in tissues likely differ from the TCR repertoires found in blood. Pairwise subsampling indicated that sequencing depth was expected to affect the degree of clonotype sharing among donors. Because the study included only a small number of donors, the genetic and exposure-history diversity represented was limited.

The V end loses 0 bases and the J end loses 3 bases, and a stretch of 12 bases separates them. CDR1 and CDR2 are drawn from the germline V gene (reference sequence): LNHNV, YYDKDF. The CDR3 measures 15 amino acids from cysteine to phenylalanine. The DNA shown is the 45-base CDR3, in frame from base 1. Using the deep immunoSEQ assay, multiplex PCR amplified TCR CDR3 regions from genomic DNA. Extracted genomic DNA from each cell subset was spread evenly across all wells of several immunoSEQ 96-well plates, with each plate serving as a replicate. Each replicate PCR for unsorted PBMC received 250 to 300 ng genomic DNA, equal to 30,000 to 35,000 T cell genomes. Ten immunoSEQ deep assay plates were used to sequence the unsorted PBMC genomic DNA. Purified libraries were quantified with a Qubit 3.0 fluorometer, sized on a Bioanalyzer 2100, and re-quantified with the KAPA Library Quantification kit. Every immunoSEQ 96-well plate was sequenced on a separate single-read 150-cycle Illumina NextSeq 550 flow cell. As for the original processing: The immunoSEQ output contained only junctional sequences without quality scores, so filtering could not match that applied to full-length reads. Sequences were annotated with PyIR, a Python wrapper for IgBLAST v1.9, using IMGT germline references to assign V/J genes and CDR3. Reads were filtered out if the reads had weak V/J assignments (E-value above 1e-6), no CDR3, stop codons, out-of-frame junctions, or ambiguous translated residues. V3J clonotypes were defined as sequences sharing an identical inferred V gene, J gene, and CDR3 amino acid sequence. Percentage overlap between repertoires was calculated by dividing the number of shared unique clonotypes by the size of the smaller repertoire. RTK rarefaction, the Chao1 estimator, and Recon v2.1 estimates of unobserved clonotypes were used to assess repertoire richness. TCRdb's version of the immuneACCESS table is confined to in-frame rearrangements and falls short of the full clone set. An unresolved V gene accounts for under half of the shortfall where checked; the remainder is of unknown origin. The V and J calls and clone size were taken over from that table, and D and trimming were inferred from the DNA. This sample comprises about 460,000 clones, approximately 80% of them detected only once. The ten largest clones add up to 12% of the sample.

As for this clone: The antigen it recognizes is unknown. Base qualities are not recorded, but no much larger clone differs from it by a single base.

Donors were healthy HIV-negative adults with no recently reported acute infections or vaccinations. All donors were Caucasian adults living in Nashville, Tennessee, USA. For unsorted samples, tens of millions of PBMCs were counted and genomic DNA was extracted with the QIAamp DNA Blood Mini kit. Blood was collected by leukapheresis, and PBMCs were isolated by Ficoll-Histopaque density gradient centrifugation and then cryopreserved in liquid nitrogen vapor phase. Recombination joined TRBV15 with TRBJ2-7; the D gene is perhaps TRBD1, from 5 matching bases. The receptor was derived from a woman aged 40 to 55 in good health. Some clones in this sample may be carry-over from other donors' samples. The sample comprised PBMCs. The CDR3 reads CATSRDGTGFYEQYF. The nucleotide sequence is given as TGTGCCACCAGCAGAGATGGAACAGGTTTCTACGAGCAGTACTTC.